This T cell receptor (beta chain) derives from a study of T cell changes during pregnancy in multiple sclerosis. Clones were sequenced by immunoSEQ multiplex PCR, and TCRdb holds only the in-frame ones, with some missing. The sample records 90,000 to 120,000 clones, 85% to 95% being singletons. CDR1 is SGHAT and CDR2 is FQNNGV in the germline V gene. CDR3 length: 15 amino acids. As to this clone: One end of the junction varies from germline; a read error may be responsible.

The sequence was collected from a female donor in good health, enrolled as a control in a pregnancy study. The chain joins TRBV11-2 to TRBJ2-6; tentatively, D is TRBD2 (5 bases). The sample was peripheral blood, taken in the third trimester of pregnancy. The CDR3 region has the DNA TGTGCCAGCAGCTCCCTCCACGCCGGGGTCAACGTCCTGACTTTC. It encodes CASSSLHAGVNVLTF.